What follows is one T cell receptor beta chain and its context. The data stem from a study of blood T cell repertoires in COVID-19. Germline V CDR1 and CDR2: SGHRS, YFSETQ. CDR3 length equals 15 residues. Trimming cost V 0 bases and J 4 bases, with 11 bases left between them. Study processing details: Estimated nucleated cell counts came from reference gene primer amplification. Clones were sequenced by immunoSEQ multiplex PCR, and TCRdb holds only the in-frame ones, with some missing. The D gene and trimming were derived from the DNA, and the V and J assignments and clone size from that table. Of some 300,000 clones detected, 88% appear once; the ten largest clones hold more than 6.5%.

The chain couples TRBV5-1 to TRBJ2-1; possible D gene TRBD2, 5 bases. This TCR came from a woman aged 25 to 39 who had recovered from COVID-19. Sequencing was performed on peripheral blood. The DNA of the CDR3 is TGCGCCAGCAGCTTGGTCAGCGGCCCTTACAATGAGCAGTTCTTC. Its translation: CASSLVSGPYNEQFF.